Each of the 18 T cell receptor beta chains below was sequenced from the same sample in a study of cytomegalovirus exposure and HLA in healthy donors listed by TCRdb under 2017. Receptors were amplified or captured by the immunoSEQ multiplex PCR assay. The multiplex PCR relied on a mix of 60 forward primers for TCR Vbeta segments and 13 reverse primers for TCR Jbeta segments. TCRdb provides this immuneACCESS table in a form limited to in-frame rearrangements. Some clones are lacking; in checked studies, under half of them reflect an unresolved V gene, and why the rest are absent is not known. The sample includes 150,000 to 250,000 clones, with 82% observed a single time. Together, the top ten hold 0.098% of the sample. Material: PBMCs. The receptors originated from a boy between 2 and 15 years old in good health and CMV-seronegative.

The rearrangement links TRBV7-2 to TRBJ2-1; the match to TRBD2 covers 8 bases. J lost 4 bases, V lost 1 base, and 3 bases had no gene match. Germline lookup yields CDR1 SGHTA and CDR2 FQGNSA. There are 15 residues in the CDR3. CDR3: CASSLGAGGYNEQFF. CDR3 bases: TGTGCCAGCAGCTTAGGGGCGGGGGGTTACAATGAGCAGTTCTTC.

The CDR3 region is CASSHGGANTDTQYF. CDR3 DNA sequence: TGTGCCAGCTCACATGGGGGCGCGAACACAGATACGCAGTATTTT. This chain uses TRBV18 with TRBJ2-3; D perhaps matches TRBD1 (6 bases). CDR3 length equals 15 residues. CDR1 is KGHSH, CDR2 LQKENI, per germline. V was shortened by 4 bases and J by 2 bases, with 13 bases between the two germline ends.

The chain couples TRBV19 to TRBJ2-7; the match to TRBD2 covers 8 bases. This CDR3 spans 13 amino acids. V was clipped by 6 bases and J by 6 bases; unmatched bases: 7. CDR1 is LNHDA, CDR2 SQIVND, per germline (reference sequence). The CDR3 DNA follows: TGTGCCAGTAGCCGGGAGCGGGGGAGCGAGCAGTACTTC. Amino acids: CASSRERGSEQYF.

The chain uses TRBV7-2 and TRBJ2-1; D might be TRBD2 (5 bases). Germline lookup yields CDR1 SGHTA and CDR2 FQGNSA. The V end lost 5 bases, the J end lost 5 bases, and 13 bases lay between the germline ends. The CDR3 spans 14 residues. CDR3 DNA sequence: TGTGCCAGCAGCACCGGGATCGATCACAATGAGCAGTTCTTC. This encodes CASSTGIDHNEQFF.

This clone was counted between two and nine times. V usage is TRBV6-5 and J usage is TRBJ2-7, with 8 bases identical to TRBD2. This CDR3 region has 15 residues. Trimming at V came to 0 bases and at J to 3 bases, leaving 4 bases not matched to a gene. Germline CDR1 reads MNHEY; CDR2 reads SVGAGI. CDR3 nucleotide sequence: TGTGCCAGCAGTTACTCGAGGCTAGCGGGCTACGAGCAGTACTTC. Residues: CASSYSRLAGYEQYF.

A word on this clone: The junction shows a germline mismatch at one end, possibly a read error. This chain uses TRBV4-2 with TRBJ2-7; maybe TRBD1 (5 bases). The CDR3 totals 14 residues. Germline CDR1 reads LGHNA; CDR2 reads YNFKEQ. In DNA form, the CDR3 reads TGTGCCAGCAGCCCCCAGAGGACAACCTACGAGCAGCACTTC. Protein sequence: CASSPQRTTYEQHF.

V gene TRBV7-2 combines with J gene TRBJ1-4, with 7 nucleotides matching TRBD1. Per germline, CDR1 SGHTA and CDR2 FQGNSA. V shed 2 bases, J shed 4 bases, and the junction held 4 bases outside the gene matches. The CDR3 contains 15 residues. The CDR3 protein is CASSLRQGLNEKLFF. DNA of the CDR3: TGTGCCAGCAGCTTACGACAGGGCCTTAATGAAAAACTGTTTTTT.

This sequence joins TRBV4-1 and TRBJ2-5; 8 bases line up with TRBD1. This CDR3 spans 16 amino acids. The junction had 13 bases not matched to a gene; V was cut back by 6 bases and J by 4 bases. Per germline, CDR1 MGHRA and CDR2 YSYEKL. Here the CDR3 reads CASRKTTGVAGETQYF. CDR3 DNA: TGCGCCAGCAGGAAGACGACAGGGGTAGCTGGAGAGACCCAGTACTTC.

In this sample, this clone turned up once. The chain couples TRBV5-1 to TRBJ2-1; 11 nucleotides align to TRBD2. Per the germline V gene, CDR1 is SGHRS and CDR2 is YFSETQ. Trimming cost V 0 bases and J 10 bases; bases outside gene matches: 0. CDR3 length equals 13 residues. The CDR3 DNA reads as TGCGCCAGCAGCTTGGGACTAGCGGGGGAGCAGTTCTTC. It encodes CASSLGLAGEQFF. The variable domain in full, completed from reference TRBV5-1 and TRBJ2-1, reads KAGVTQTPRYLIKTRGQQVTLSCSPISGHRSVSWYQQTPGQGLQFLFEYFSETQRNKGNFPGRFSGRQFSNSRSEMNVSTLELGDSALYLCASSLGLAGEQFFGPGTRLTVL.

The V call is TRBV7-9, the J call TRBJ2-3; D is possibly TRBD2 (7 bases). Trimming removed 5 bases at V and 5 bases at J, with 14 bases between. Germline V gives CDR1 SEHNR, CDR2 FQNEAQ (reference sequence). This CDR3 is 14 amino acids long. The CDR3 spells CASSPRGAEDTQYF. The DNA of the CDR3 is TGTGCCAGCAGCCCTCGGGGGGCCGAAGATACGCAGTATTTT.

This clone was seen only a few times. The chain carries TRBV7-2 and TRBJ2-3; D is perhaps TRBD2 (5 bases). The V gene lost 7 bases and the J gene lost 7 bases, with 15 bases spanning the gap. The germline V gene encodes CDR1 SGHTA and CDR2 FQGNSA. This CDR3 is 13 amino acids long. The CDR3 reads CASNRTPGNTQYF. The CDR3, as DNA: TGTGCCAGCAACCGAACGCCGGGGAATACGCAGTATTTT.

The chain employs TRBV5-1 and TRBJ1-2; TRBD1 might be the D (6 bases). Trimming took off 2 bases at V and 8 bases at J, with 16 bases between the two ends. The CDR3 length is 14 residues. The germline V gene has CDR1 SGHRS and CDR2 YFSETQ. CDR3 DNA sequence: TGCGCCAGCAGCTTACAGGGCCCTGGTAAAGGCTACACCTTC. This sequence encodes CASSLQGPGKGYTF.

The V call is TRBV10-1, the J call TRBJ1-5; D not resolved. This CDR3 is 18 amino acids long. CDR1 and CDR2 from the germline V gene are WNHNN and SYGVQD (reference sequence). V was trimmed by 7 bases and J by 0 bases, leaving 22 bases between them. CDR3 in DNA: TGCGCCAGCATCCAACGCGCGGGTCGGGGATATAGCAATCAGCCCCAGCATTTT. Protein sequence: CASIQRAGRGYSNQPQHF.

The J gene is TRBJ2-3, the V gene TRBV6-6, with a weak D call TRBD2 (6 bases). V gave up 7 bases and J gave up 4 bases, with 9 bases separating them. Germline V CDR1 and CDR2: MNHNY, SVGAGI (reference sequence). The CDR3 contains 12 residues. In DNA form, the CDR3 reads TGTGCCAGCAACCCGGGGGCAGATACGCAGTATTTT. Translated: CASNPGADTQYF.

This clone was picked up one time. The chain recombines TRBV30 with TRBJ1-2, with D unclear. Between the trimmed V and J ends, which lost 5 bases and 3 bases, there was a span of 13 bases. The CDR3 runs 13 residues. The germline V gene encodes CDR1 GTSNPN and CDR2 SVGIG (reference sequence). CDR3 protein: CAWGMGGDYGYTF. The CDR3 DNA is TGTGCCTGGGGGATGGGCGGGGACTATGGCTACACCTTC.

V gene TRBV19 combines with J gene TRBJ2-3; possibly TRBD1 for D (6 bases). Trimming stripped 7 bases from V and 2 bases from J, with 16 bases between. Germline V gene lookup returns CDR1 LNHDA and CDR2 SQIVND (reference sequence). This CDR3 is built from 15 residues. Here the CDR3 reads CASTSGTLYTDTQYF. CDR3 DNA: TGTGCCAGTACCTCCGGGACACTATACACAGATACGCAGTATTTT.

V is TRBV27 and J is TRBJ2-7, with TRBD1 matching 8 bases. V lost 5 bases to trimming and J lost 1 base; unmatched junction nucleotides: 13. Germline values: CDR1 MNHEY, CDR2 SMNVEV (reference sequence). This CDR3 has 17 residues. The CDR3 DNA sequence: TGTGCCAGCAGTCCCATCCCGACAGGGGACAGATCCTACGAGCAGTACTTC. Translated, it gives CASSPIPTGDRSYEQYF.

This chain uses TRBV27 with TRBJ2-1; D is possibly TRBD2 (6 bases). The germline V gene has CDR1 MNHEY and CDR2 SMNVEV (reference sequence). V gave up 2 bases and J gave up 15 bases, with 23 bases separating them. CDR3 size: 15 residues. The CDR3, as DNA: TGTGCCAGCAGTTTAGCGGGGTGGCGGCCCCCGGGGCGGTTCTTC. Protein: CASSLAGWRPPGRFF.